This T cell receptor (beta chain) comes out of a study of T cell repertoires in cytomegalovirus infection. Across the whole study: CMV epitopes used comprised recently identified HLA-C-restricted ones and well-studied HLA-B-restricted ones. Public TCR beta signatures were indicative of both CMV infection and a matching HLA type.

MiXCR, run by TCRdb on the reads, gives a single entry per CDR3 protein. Of 49,000 or so distinct CDR3 sequences in the sample, about 19% were seen once. The V gene's germline CDR1 is MNHEY and CDR2 SVGEGT. This CDR3 has 13 residues. The V end was cut by 4 bases, the J end by 6 bases, with 12 bases between. Study-wide findings and caveats: Cumulative frequency (of public TCR beta family members) identified carriers of CMV plus the relevant HLA. HLA-C-restricted CMV-specific TCR beta clonotypes prevailed in the ex vivo response.

About this clonotype: Its specificity is not known.

The chain links TRBV6-2 or TRBV6-3 to TRBJ1-2; D is perhaps TRBD1 (5 bases). The sample consisted of CD8+ T cells from cultured PBMCs, taken from culture after CMV antigen stimulation. This receptor was obtained from a human donor in good health (CMV status not recorded). Some clones in this sample may be carry-over from other donors' samples. CDR3: CASSWTPRNGYTF. CDR3 DNA: TGTGCCAGCAGTTGGACACCTCGGAATGGCTACACCTTC.